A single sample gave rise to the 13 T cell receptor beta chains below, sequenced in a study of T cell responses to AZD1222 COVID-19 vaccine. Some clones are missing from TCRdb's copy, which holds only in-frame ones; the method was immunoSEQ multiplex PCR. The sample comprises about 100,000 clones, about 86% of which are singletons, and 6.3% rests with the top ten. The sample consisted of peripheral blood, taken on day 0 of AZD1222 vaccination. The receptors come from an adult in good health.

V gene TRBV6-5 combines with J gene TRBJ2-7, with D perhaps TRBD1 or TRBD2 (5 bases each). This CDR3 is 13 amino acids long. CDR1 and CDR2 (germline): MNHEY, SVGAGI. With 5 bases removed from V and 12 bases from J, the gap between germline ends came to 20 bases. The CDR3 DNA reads TGTGCCAGCAGTACCCGGGACGCCAATTTCCCGTACTTC. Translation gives CASSTRDANFPYF.

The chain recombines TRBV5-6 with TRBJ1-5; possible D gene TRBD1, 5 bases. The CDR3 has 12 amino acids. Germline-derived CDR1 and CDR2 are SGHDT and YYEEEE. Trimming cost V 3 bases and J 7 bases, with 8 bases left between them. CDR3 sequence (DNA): TGTGCCAGCAGCTCAGGGCTCCAGCCCCAGCATTTT. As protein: CASSSGLQPQHF.

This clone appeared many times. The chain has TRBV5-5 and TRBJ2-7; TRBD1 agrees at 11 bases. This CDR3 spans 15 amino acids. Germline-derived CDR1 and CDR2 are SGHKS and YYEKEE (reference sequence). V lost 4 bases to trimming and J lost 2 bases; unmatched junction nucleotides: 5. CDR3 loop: CASSPAGQGAYEQYF. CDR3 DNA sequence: TGTGCCAGCAGCCCGGCGGGACAGGGGGCCTACGAGCAGTACTTC.

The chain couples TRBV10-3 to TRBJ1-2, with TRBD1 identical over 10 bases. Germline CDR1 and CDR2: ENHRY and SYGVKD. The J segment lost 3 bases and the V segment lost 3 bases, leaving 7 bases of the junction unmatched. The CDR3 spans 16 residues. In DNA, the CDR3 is TGTGCCATCAGTGACCCGACAGGGGGCTTTGACTATGGCTACACCTTC. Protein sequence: CAISDPTGGFDYGYTF.

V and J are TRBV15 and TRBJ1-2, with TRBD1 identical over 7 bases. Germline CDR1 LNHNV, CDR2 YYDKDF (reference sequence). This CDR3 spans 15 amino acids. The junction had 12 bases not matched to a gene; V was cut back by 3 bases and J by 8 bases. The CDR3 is CATSSQLTGTVGYTF. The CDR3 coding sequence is TGTGCCACCAGCAGCCAATTAACCGGGACAGTCGGCTACACCTTC.

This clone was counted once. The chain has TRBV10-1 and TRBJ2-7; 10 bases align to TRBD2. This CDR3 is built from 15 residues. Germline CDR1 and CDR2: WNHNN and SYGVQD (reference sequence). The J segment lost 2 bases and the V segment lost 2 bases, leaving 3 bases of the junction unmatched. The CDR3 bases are TGCGCCAGCAGTGAGGCTAGCGGGGGTCCCTACGAGCAGTACTTC. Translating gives CASSEASGGPYEQYF.

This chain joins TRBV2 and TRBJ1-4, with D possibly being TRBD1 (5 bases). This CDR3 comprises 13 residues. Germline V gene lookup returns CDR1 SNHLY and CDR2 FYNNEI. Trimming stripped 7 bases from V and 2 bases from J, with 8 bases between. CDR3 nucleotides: TGTGCCAGCAACGGGGACACTAATGAAAAACTGTTTTTT. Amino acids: CASNGDTNEKLFF.

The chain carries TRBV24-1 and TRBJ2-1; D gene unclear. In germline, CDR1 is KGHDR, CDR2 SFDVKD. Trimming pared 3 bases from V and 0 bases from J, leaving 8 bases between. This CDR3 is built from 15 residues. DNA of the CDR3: TGTGCCACCAGTGATGTGTCTAACTCCTACAATGAGCAGTTCTTC. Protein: CATSDVSNSYNEQFF.

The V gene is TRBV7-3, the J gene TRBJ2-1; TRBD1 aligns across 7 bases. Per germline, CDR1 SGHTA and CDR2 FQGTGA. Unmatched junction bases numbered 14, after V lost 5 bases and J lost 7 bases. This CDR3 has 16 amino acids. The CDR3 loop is CASSPSGGTVSNEQFF. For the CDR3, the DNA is TGTGCCAGCAGCCCCTCGGGTGGGACAGTCTCAAATGAGCAGTTCTTC. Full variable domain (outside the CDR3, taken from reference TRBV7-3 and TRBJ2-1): GAGVSQTPSNKVTEKGKYVELRCDPISGHTALYWYRQSLGQGPEFLIYFQGTGAADDSGLPNDRFFAVRPEGSVSTLKIQRTERGDSAVYLCASSPSGGTVSNEQFFGPGTRLTVL.

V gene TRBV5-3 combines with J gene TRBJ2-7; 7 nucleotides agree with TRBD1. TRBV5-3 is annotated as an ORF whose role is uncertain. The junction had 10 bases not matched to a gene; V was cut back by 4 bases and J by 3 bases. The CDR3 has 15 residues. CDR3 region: CARSGPTGTHYEQYF. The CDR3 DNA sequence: TGTGCCAGAAGCGGCCCGACAGGGACCCACTACGAGCAGTACTTC.

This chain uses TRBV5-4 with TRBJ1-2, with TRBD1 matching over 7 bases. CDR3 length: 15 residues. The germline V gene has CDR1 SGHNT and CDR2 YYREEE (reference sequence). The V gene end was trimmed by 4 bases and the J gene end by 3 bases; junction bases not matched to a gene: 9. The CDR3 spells CASSATLGTDYGYTF. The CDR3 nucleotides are TGTGCCAGCAGCGCTACCCTCGGGACAGACTATGGCTACACCTTC.

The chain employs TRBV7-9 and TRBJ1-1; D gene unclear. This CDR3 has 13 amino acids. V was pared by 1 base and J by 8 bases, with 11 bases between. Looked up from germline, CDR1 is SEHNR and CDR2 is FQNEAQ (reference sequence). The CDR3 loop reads CASSLEGRREAFF. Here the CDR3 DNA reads TGTGCCAGCAGCTTAGAAGGCAGGCGAGAAGCTTTCTTT.

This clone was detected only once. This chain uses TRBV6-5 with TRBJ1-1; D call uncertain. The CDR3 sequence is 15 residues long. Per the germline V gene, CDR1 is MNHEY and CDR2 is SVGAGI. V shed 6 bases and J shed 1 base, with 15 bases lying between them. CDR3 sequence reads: CASRYTVTRNTEAFF. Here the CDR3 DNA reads TGTGCCAGCAGATACACCGTCACCAGGAACACTGAAGCTTTCTTT.